This TCR beta chain emerged from a study of cytomegalovirus exposure and HLA in healthy donors. Broader study findings: Presence/absence analyses assumed roughly uniform sequencing depth across donors. Association with HLA alleles at 0.05 false discovery rate was found for approximately 18,000 TCR beta sequences in a later analysis.

Turning to this clone: Its specificity is not known.

Germline V CDR1 and CDR2: LNHNV, YYDKDF (reference sequence). The CDR3 has 18 amino acids. J was trimmed by 7 bases and V by 2 bases; bases with no gene match: 14. The study ran its PCR with 60 Vbeta and 13 Jbeta primers. The table came from immunoSEQ multiplex PCR; TCRdb's copy has only in-frame clones and leaves some out. This repertoire shows some 100,000 clones, over 75% found once; its top ten account for roughly 1.1%. Sequencing input: PBMCs. The rearrangement uses TRBV15 and TRBJ1-5; TRBD1 matches 10 bases. The TCR sequence derives from a girl aged 2 to 10 in good health and CMV-seropositive. The CDR3 spells CATSRRTSTGGGWQPQHF. DNA for the CDR3: TGTGCCACCAGCAGACGGACCTCGACAGGGGGCGGGTGGCAGCCCCAGCATTTT.